A selection of T cell receptor beta chains follows, all from one sample in a study of blood T cells in healthy people across ages. TCRdb reanalysed the 5' RACE reads using MiXCR and keeps one entry per CDR3 protein. The sample holds 1.8 million or so distinct CDR3 sequences, about two fifths seen once. The sequenced sample consisted of blood. The receptors come from a human donor in good health. CDR3s include the opening cysteine and the closing phenylalanine or tryptophan. The D gene is left open where the match is weak. Rows may omit the clone size; those that give it use once, few, many or a size class.

V: TRBV4-3
size: -
D: -
J: TRBJ2-1
CDR3: CASSQSNRGAGEQFF
DNA: TGCGCCAGCAGCCAAAGCAATAGGGGGGCAGGTGAGCAGTTCTTC

V: TRBV12-3/TRBV12-4
size: -
D: -
J: TRBJ2-5
CDR3: CASSIYREETQYF
DNA: TGTGCCAGCAGTATCTACAGGGAGGAGACCCAGTACTTC

V: TRBV29-1
size: few
D: -
J: TRBJ1-1
CDR3: CSVEGVLGNTEAFF
DNA: TGCAGCGTTGAAGGGGTTCTGGGAAACACTGAAGCTTTCTTT

V: TRBV7-2
size: -
D: -
J: TRBJ2-1
CDR3: CASSLGEFRDEQFF
DNA: TGTGCCAGCAGCTTAGGGGAGTTCCGTGATGAGCAGTTCTTC

V: TRBV2
size: -
D: TRBD1
J: TRBJ2-5
CDR3: CASSEGDRGSETQYF
DNA: TGTGCCAGCAGTGAGGGGGACAGGGGGTCGGAGACCCAGTACTTC

V: TRBV27
size: -
D: -
J: TRBJ2-7
CDR3: CASSLRAALTSYEQYF
DNA: TGTGCCAGCAGTCTCAGGGCAGCGCTTACCTCCTACGAGCAGTACTTC

V: TRBV6-2/TRBV6-3
size: -
D: TRBD1
J: TRBJ1-2
CDR3: CASSADRGEGGYTF
DNA: TGTGCCAGCAGTGCGGACAGGGGAGAGGGAGGCTACACCTTC

V: TRBV6-5
size: few
D: TRBD1
J: TRBJ2-5
CDR3: CASSYETGEIKTQYF
DNA: TGTGCCAGCAGTTACGAGACAGGGGAGATAAAGACCCAGTACTTC

V: TRBV12-3/TRBV12-4
size: few
D: -
J: TRBJ1-5
CDR3: CASSFSLVLPQHF
DNA: TGTGCCAGCAGTTTCTCCTTAGTCCTGCCCCAGCATTTT

V: TRBV12-3/TRBV12-4
size: few
D: -
J: TRBJ2-7
CDR3: CASSFETSVRSYEQYF
DNA: TGTGCCAGCAGTTTTGAAACTTCAGTTCGGTCCTACGAGCAGTACTTC

V: TRBV7-2
size: few
D: -
J: TRBJ2-3
CDR3: CASSLEGGASDTQYF
DNA: TGTGCCAGCAGCTTAGAAGGGGGGGCCTCAGATACGCAGTATTTT

V: TRBV5-5
size: -
D: -
J: TRBJ2-3
CDR3: CASSSRTSVSGTQYF
DNA: TGTGCCAGCAGTTCCCGGACATCCGTTTCGGGTACGCAGTATTTT

V: TRBV7-2
size: few
D: -
J: TRBJ2-7
CDR3: CASSQQGVIYEQYF
DNA: TGTGCCAGCAGCCAACAGGGCGTGATCTACGAGCAGTACTTC

V: TRBV9
size: few
D: TRBD2
J: TRBJ2-5
CDR3: CASSVNAGDAETQYF
DNA: TGTGCCAGCAGCGTAAATGCGGGGGATGCGGAGACCCAGTACTTC

V: TRBV28
size: -
D: -
J: TRBJ2-7
CDR3: CATLLQGDPTYEQYF
DNA: TGTGCCACCCTCCTACAAGGAGACCCTACCTACGAGCAGTACTTC

V: TRBV24-1
size: -
D: TRBD1
J: TRBJ2-5
CDR3: CATSDDTTGLQETQYF
DNA: TGTGCCACCAGTGACGACACGACAGGGCTACAAGAGACCCAGTACTTC

V: TRBV6-2/TRBV6-3
size: -
D: TRBD1
J: TRBJ1-2
CDR3: CASSSNRGGSSGYGYTF
DNA: TGTGCCAGCAGCTCGAACAGGGGGGGAAGTTCTGGCTATGGCTACACCTTC

V: TRBV29-1
size: few
D: TRBD1
J: TRBJ1-2
CDR3: CSVARTGGSYGYTF
DNA: TGCAGCGTCGCTCGGACAGGGGGCAGCTATGGCTACACCTTC

V: TRBV9
size: -
D: TRBD2
J: TRBJ2-7
CDR3: CASSGGLAGPAYEQYF
DNA: TGTGCCAGCAGCGGGGGACTAGCGGGCCCCGCCTACGAGCAGTACTTC

V: TRBV15
size: -
D: TRBD1
J: TRBJ1-4
CDR3: CATSRVGTGNEKLFF
DNA: TGTGCCACCAGCAGAGTGGGGACAGGGAATGAAAAACTGTTTTTT

V: TRBV4-3
size: -
D: -
J: TRBJ2-3
CDR3: CASSQLYMGTDTQYF
DNA: TGCGCCAGCAGCCAACTATATATGGGGACAGATACGCAGTATTTT

V: TRBV7-2
size: many
D: -
J: TRBJ2-7
CDR3: CASLDNPSSYEQYF
DNA: TGTGCCAGCCTTGACAACCCGTCCAGCTACGAGCAGTACTTC

V: TRBV10-3
size: few
D: -
J: TRBJ1-6
CDR3: CAIRKDMGVTPLHF
DNA: TGTGCCATCAGAAAAGACATGGGGGTGACACCCCTCCACTTT

V: TRBV7-2
size: -
D: TRBD1
J: TRBJ1-2
CDR3: CASSLDSTGEVTHYGYTF
DNA: TGTGCCAGCAGCTTAGATAGCACAGGGGAGGTGACCCACTATGGCTACACCTTC

V: TRBV19
size: few
D: TRBD1
J: TRBJ2-1
CDR3: CASFKQGTLEQFF
DNA: TGTGCCAGTTTTAAACAGGGGACCCTTGAGCAGTTCTTC

V: TRBV2
size: few
D: -
J: TRBJ2-7
CDR3: CASSMSRAFPYEQYF
DNA: TGTGCCAGCAGTATGTCCAGAGCCTTCCCCTACGAGCAGTACTTC

V: TRBV20-1
size: few
D: -
J: TRBJ2-3
CDR3: CSARDREGDPDTQYF
DNA: TGCAGTGCTAGAGATCGTGAGGGGGACCCAGATACGCAGTATTTT

V: TRBV9
size: -
D: -
J: TRBJ2-1
CDR3: CASSSARGEQFF
DNA: TGTGCCAGCAGCTCAGCAAGGGGGGAGCAGTTCTTC

V: TRBV7-2
size: few
D: -
J: TRBJ1-1
CDR3: CASRSPGFQGEAFF
DNA: TGTGCCAGCAGATCCCCTGGGTTCCAGGGAGAAGCTTTCTTT

V: TRBV7-9
size: few
D: TRBD1
J: TRBJ1-2
CDR3: CASSPQGLLYGYTF
DNA: TGTGCCAGCAGCCCACAGGGGTTACTTTATGGCTACACCTTC

V: TRBV5-1
size: many
D: -
J: TRBJ2-7
CDR3: CASSLDPSGEQYF
DNA: TGTGCCAGCAGCTTAGATCCCTCGGGCGAGCAGTACTTC

V: TRBV14
size: -
D: TRBD2
J: TRBJ2-1
CDR3: CASSQVSGLVGGEQFF
DNA: TGTGCCAGCAGCCAAGTAAGTGGACTAGTGGGTGGTGAGCAGTTCTTC

V: TRBV7-2
size: few
D: -
J: TRBJ1-1
CDR3: CASSLGPGRVEAFF
DNA: TGTGCCAGCAGCCTTGGCCCCGGGAGGGTCGAAGCTTTCTTT

V: TRBV20-1
size: few
D: -
J: TRBJ2-1
CDR3: CSASQGLNEQFF
DNA: TGCAGTGCTAGCCAGGGTTTGAATGAGCAGTTCTTC

V: TRBV29-1
size: -
D: TRBD1
J: TRBJ1-6
CDR3: CSVWTGGNSPPHF
DNA: TGCAGCGTCTGGACAGGTGGGAATTCACCCCCCCACTTT

V: TRBV6-5
size: -
D: -
J: TRBJ1-3
CDR3: CASSYSIVAGNTIYF
DNA: TGTGCCAGCAGTTACTCGATAGTCGCTGGAAACACCATATATTTT

V: TRBV7-8
size: few
D: -
J: TRBJ1-4
CDR3: CASSLARQAGKKLFF
DNA: TGTGCCAGCAGCTTAGCGCGCCAGGCGGGGAAAAAACTGTTTTTT

V: TRBV20-1
size: -
D: TRBD1
J: TRBJ1-2
CDR3: CSASRGQGFYHGYTF
DNA: TGCAGTGCTAGTAGGGGACAGGGTTTCTATCACGGCTACACCTTC

V: TRBV5-1
size: -
D: TRBD1
J: TRBJ1-1
CDR3: CASRRDRGVSEAFF
DNA: TGCGCCAGCAGGCGGGACAGGGGAGTTAGTGAAGCTTTCTTT

V: TRBV12-3/TRBV12-4
size: few
D: -
J: TRBJ1-6
CDR3: CASSLFRSPLHF
DNA: TGTGCCAGCAGTTTATTTCGCTCACCCCTCCACTTT